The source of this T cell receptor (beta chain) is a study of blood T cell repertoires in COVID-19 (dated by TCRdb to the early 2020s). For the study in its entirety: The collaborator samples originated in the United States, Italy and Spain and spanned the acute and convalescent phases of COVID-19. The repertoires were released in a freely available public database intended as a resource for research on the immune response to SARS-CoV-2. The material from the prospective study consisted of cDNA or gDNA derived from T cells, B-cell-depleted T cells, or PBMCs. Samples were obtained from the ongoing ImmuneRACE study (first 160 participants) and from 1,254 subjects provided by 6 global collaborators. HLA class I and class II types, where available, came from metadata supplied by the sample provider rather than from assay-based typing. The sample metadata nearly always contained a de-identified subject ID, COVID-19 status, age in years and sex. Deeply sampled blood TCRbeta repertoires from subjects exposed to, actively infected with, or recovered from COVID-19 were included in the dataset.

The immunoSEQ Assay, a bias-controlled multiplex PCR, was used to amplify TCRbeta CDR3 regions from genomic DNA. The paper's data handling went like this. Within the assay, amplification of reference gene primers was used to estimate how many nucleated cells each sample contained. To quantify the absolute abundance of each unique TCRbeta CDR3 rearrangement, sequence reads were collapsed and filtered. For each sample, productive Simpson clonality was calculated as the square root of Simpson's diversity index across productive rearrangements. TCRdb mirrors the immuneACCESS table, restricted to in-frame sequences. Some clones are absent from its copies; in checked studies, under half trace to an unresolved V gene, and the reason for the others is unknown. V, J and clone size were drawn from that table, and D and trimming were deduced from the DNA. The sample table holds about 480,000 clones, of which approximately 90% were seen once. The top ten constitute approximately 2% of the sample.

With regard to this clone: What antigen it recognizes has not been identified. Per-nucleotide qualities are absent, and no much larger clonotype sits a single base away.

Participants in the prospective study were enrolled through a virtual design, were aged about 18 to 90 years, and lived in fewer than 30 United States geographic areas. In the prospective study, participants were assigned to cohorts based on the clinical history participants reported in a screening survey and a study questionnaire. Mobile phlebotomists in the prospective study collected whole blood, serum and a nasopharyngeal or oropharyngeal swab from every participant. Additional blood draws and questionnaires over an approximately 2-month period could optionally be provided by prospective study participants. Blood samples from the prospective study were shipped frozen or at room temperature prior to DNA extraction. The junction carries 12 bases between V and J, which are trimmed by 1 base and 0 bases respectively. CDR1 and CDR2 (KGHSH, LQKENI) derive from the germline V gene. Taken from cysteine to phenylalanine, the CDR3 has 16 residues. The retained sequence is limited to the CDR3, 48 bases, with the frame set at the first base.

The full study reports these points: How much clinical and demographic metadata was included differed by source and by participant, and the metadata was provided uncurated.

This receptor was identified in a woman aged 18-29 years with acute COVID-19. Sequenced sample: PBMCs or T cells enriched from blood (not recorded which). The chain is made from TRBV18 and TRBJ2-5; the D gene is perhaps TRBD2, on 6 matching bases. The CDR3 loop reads CASSPQRLENQETQYF. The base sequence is TGTGCCAGCTCACCACAGAGACTAGAAAACCAAGAGACCCAGTACTTC.